A selection of T cell receptor beta chains follows, all from one sample in a study of patients and donors after allogeneic stem cell transplantation. Via MiXCR, TCRdb re-called the RT-PCR reads, giving one row per CDR3 protein. The sample shows roughly 250,000 distinct CDR3 sequences, less than 15% of them seen only once. Sequenced input: blood, either unsorted or a sorted T cell fraction (not recorded which). The receptors shown here come from a human donor who was either an allogeneic HSCT recipient or a stem cell or donor lymphocyte infusion donor (not recorded which). It is not recorded whose cells these are; they may come from a transplant donor. Both conserved end residues are part of each CDR3. The D gene is left open where the match is weak. Rows give clone size only sometimes, using once, few, many, or a class for an expanded clone.

j_gene: TRBJ2-2
v_gene: TRBV3-1
abundance: few
len: 17
d_gene: .
CDR3nt: TGTGCCAGCAGCCAAGATAAGGGCCTGTACGATTATAGGGAGCTGTTTTTT
CDR3aa: CASSQDKGLYDYRELFF

j_gene: TRBJ2-2
v_gene: TRBV6-1
abundance: few
len: 17
d_gene: TRBD2
CDR3nt: TGTGCCAGCAGACGGACTAGCGGGGCTCCGAACACCGGGGAGCTGTTTTTT
CDR3aa: CASRRTSGAPNTGELFF

j_gene: TRBJ2-5
v_gene: TRBV25-1
abundance: many
len: 14
d_gene: .
CDR3nt: TGTGCCAGCAGTGAATCCGAGCACGCAGAGACCCAGTACTTC
CDR3aa: CASSESEHAETQYF

j_gene: TRBJ1-4
v_gene: TRBV27
abundance: few
len: 16
d_gene: .
CDR3nt: TGTGCCAGCAGTTTTCGGCTGGAGACTGGGCAGGAAAAACTGTTTTTT
CDR3aa: CASSFRLETGQEKLFF

j_gene: TRBJ2-3
v_gene: TRBV7-8
abundance: many
len: 15
d_gene: .
CDR3nt: TGTGCCAGCAGCTCCTTCACACGGCGAGCAGATACGCAGTATTTT
CDR3aa: CASSSFTRRADTQYF

j_gene: TRBJ1-1
v_gene: TRBV19
abundance: .
len: 15
d_gene: TRBD1
CDR3nt: TGTGCCACCGGACAGGGGCCCGTTTTGAACACTGAAGCTTTCTTT
CDR3aa: CATGQGPVLNTEAFF

j_gene: TRBJ1-1
v_gene: TRBV20-1
abundance: .
len: 12
d_gene: .
CDR3nt: TGCAGTGCTAGAGAGGGGGAGACTGAAGCTTTCTTT
CDR3aa: CSAREGETEAFF

j_gene: TRBJ1-5
v_gene: TRBV20-1
abundance: few
len: 13
d_gene: TRBD1
CDR3nt: TGCAGTGCTAAACGACAGGGGGATCAGCCCCAGCATTTT
CDR3aa: CSAKRQGDQPQHF

j_gene: TRBJ1-2
v_gene: TRBV7-2
abundance: many
len: 13
d_gene: .
CDR3nt: TGTGCCAGCAGCTTACCAGGGGTGGGGGGCTACACCTTC
CDR3aa: CASSLPGVGGYTF

j_gene: TRBJ1-2
v_gene: TRBV7-2
abundance: .
len: 19
d_gene: TRBD1
CDR3nt: TGTGCCAGCAGCTTAGCTAGGGCCAGGGGGACGTCGGGGGGATATGGCTACACCTTC
CDR3aa: CASSLARARGTSGGYGYTF

j_gene: TRBJ1-6
v_gene: TRBV6-1
abundance: .
len: 13
d_gene: TRBD1
CDR3nt: TGTGCCAGCCAACAGGGGATGAATTCACCCCTCCACTTT
CDR3aa: CASQQGMNSPLHF

j_gene: TRBJ1-1
v_gene: TRBV23-1
abundance: .
len: 12
d_gene: .
CDR3nt: TGCGCCAGCAGTCACCCGGGAGTGGTAGCTTTCTTT
CDR3aa: CASSHPGVVAFF

j_gene: TRBJ1-1
v_gene: TRBV20-1
abundance: .
len: 16
d_gene: .
CDR3nt: TGCAGTGCTCGCCCCCCGTCGGGAATGATGAACACTGAAGCTTTCTTT
CDR3aa: CSARPPSGMMNTEAFF

j_gene: TRBJ2-2
v_gene: TRBV7-2
abundance: few
len: 15
d_gene: .
CDR3nt: TGTGCCAGCAGCCTAGGCAGTCAAGGCACCGGGGAGCTGTTTTTT
CDR3aa: CASSLGSQGTGELFF

j_gene: TRBJ2-3
v_gene: TRBV5-4
abundance: .
len: 14
d_gene: .
CDR3nt: TGTGCCAGCAGCTCCCCCGCTAGCACAGATACGCAGTATTTT
CDR3aa: CASSSPASTDTQYF

j_gene: TRBJ2-7
v_gene: TRBV3-1
abundance: .
len: 15
d_gene: TRBD2
CDR3nt: TGTGCCAGCAGTTCTAGCGGAGGGAGGGCCTACGAGCAGTACTTC
CDR3aa: CASSSSGGRAYEQYF

j_gene: TRBJ2-5
v_gene: TRBV5-6
abundance: few
len: 15
d_gene: TRBD1
CDR3nt: TGTGCCAGCAGCGTGGACAGGCCGATACAAGAGACCCAGTACTTC
CDR3aa: CASSVDRPIQETQYF

j_gene: TRBJ2-7
v_gene: TRBV20-1
abundance: many
len: 15
d_gene: TRBD1
CDR3nt: TGCAGTGCTAGAGATGCGACAGGGGGCTCCTACGAGCAGTACTTC
CDR3aa: CSARDATGGSYEQYF

j_gene: TRBJ2-7
v_gene: TRBV12-3/TRBV12-4
abundance: many
len: 13
d_gene: TRBD1
CDR3nt: TGTGCCAGCAGTGTCCCGGACAGGGGCGAGCAGTACTTC
CDR3aa: CASSVPDRGEQYF

j_gene: TRBJ1-5
v_gene: TRBV6-1
abundance: many
len: 13
d_gene: .
CDR3nt: TGTGCCAGCAGGAAAGACACCTATCAGCCCCAGCATTTT
CDR3aa: CASRKDTYQPQHF

j_gene: TRBJ1-2
v_gene: TRBV29-1
abundance: .
len: 12
d_gene: .
CDR3nt: TGCAGCGTTGGAAACAGACCCTATGGCTACACCTTC
CDR3aa: CSVGNRPYGYTF

j_gene: TRBJ2-7
v_gene: TRBV6-1
abundance: few
len: 13
d_gene: TRBD1
CDR3nt: TGTGCCAGCAGACGGACAGGGAATTACGAGCAGTACTTC
CDR3aa: CASRRTGNYEQYF

j_gene: TRBJ2-3
v_gene: TRBV11-2
abundance: few
len: 18
d_gene: TRBD2
CDR3nt: TGTGCCAGCAAACCCGCCCTAGTAGCGGGGGGGGTCACAGATACGCAGTATTTT
CDR3aa: CASKPALVAGGVTDTQYF

j_gene: TRBJ2-3
v_gene: TRBV20-1
abundance: .
len: 18
d_gene: TRBD2
CDR3nt: TGCAGTGCTAGACGACTAGCGGGAGGGGGGGCCGGCACAGATACGCAGTATTTT
CDR3aa: CSARRLAGGGAGTDTQYF

j_gene: TRBJ2-1
v_gene: TRBV7-3
abundance: many
len: 15
d_gene: .
CDR3nt: TGTGCCAGCAGCTTAGCTGGCGATATAAGCGATGAGCAGTTCTTC
CDR3aa: CASSLAGDISDEQFF

j_gene: TRBJ1-5
v_gene: TRBV7-8
abundance: few
len: 16
d_gene: .
CDR3nt: TGTGCCAGCAGCAGAACAGGAGACTATAGCAATCAGCCCCAGCATTTT
CDR3aa: CASSRTGDYSNQPQHF

j_gene: TRBJ2-7
v_gene: TRBV3-1
abundance: many
len: 11
d_gene: TRBD2
CDR3nt: TGTGCTTCTAGCGGACCCTACGAGCAGTACTTC
CDR3aa: CASSGPYEQYF

j_gene: TRBJ2-1
v_gene: TRBV5-1
abundance: many
len: 15
d_gene: TRBD2
CDR3nt: TGCGCCAGCAGCTCGACTAGCGGGGCGCGGAATGAGCAGTTCTTC
CDR3aa: CASSSTSGARNEQFF

j_gene: TRBJ2-3
v_gene: TRBV23-1
abundance: few
len: 11
d_gene: .
CDR3nt: TGCGCCAGCAACCCGCAAGATACGCAGTATTTT
CDR3aa: CASNPQDTQYF

j_gene: TRBJ1-3
v_gene: TRBV20-1
abundance: few
len: 16
d_gene: .
CDR3nt: TGCAGTGCTAGAGATCCCACACCGTACTCTGGAAACACCATATATTTT
CDR3aa: CSARDPTPYSGNTIYF

j_gene: TRBJ2-3
v_gene: TRBV7-9
abundance: many
len: 14
d_gene: .
CDR3nt: TGTGCCAGCACCAAAGGGGGGGCTGAAGATACGCAGTATTTT
CDR3aa: CASTKGGAEDTQYF

j_gene: TRBJ2-7
v_gene: TRBV6-2/TRBV6-3
abundance: .
len: 14
d_gene: .
CDR3nt: TGTGCCAGCACCAGGGACCCGGACGGGGGCGAGCAGTACTTC
CDR3aa: CASTRDPDGGEQYF

j_gene: TRBJ1-4
v_gene: TRBV20-1
abundance: .
len: 15
d_gene: .
CDR3nt: TGCAGTGCTAGAGTATCGGCAGGGACTAATGAAAAACTGTTTTTT
CDR3aa: CSARVSAGTNEKLFF

j_gene: TRBJ2-7
v_gene: TRBV5-1
abundance: few
len: 14
d_gene: TRBD1
CDR3nt: TGCGCCAGCAGCTTGAGGACAGGGAGCAACGAGCAGTACTTC
CDR3aa: CASSLRTGSNEQYF

j_gene: TRBJ1-1
v_gene: TRBV20-1
abundance: many
len: 14
d_gene: .
CDR3nt: TGCAGTGCTAGGAGGAAGATACAGAACACTGAAGCTTTCTTT
CDR3aa: CSARRKIQNTEAFF

j_gene: TRBJ1-1
v_gene: TRBV4-1
abundance: .
len: 14
d_gene: .
CDR3nt: TGCGCCAGCAGCCGCCAAGGACGGTGGGATGAAGCTTTCTTT
CDR3aa: CASSRQGRWDEAFF

j_gene: TRBJ2-7
v_gene: TRBV20-1
abundance: .
len: 15
d_gene: TRBD2
CDR3nt: TGCAGTGCTGCTTCGGGACTAGCGGGAGATGACGAGCAGTACTTC
CDR3aa: CSAASGLAGDDEQYF

j_gene: TRBJ1-5
v_gene: TRBV4-2
abundance: many
len: 16
d_gene: .
CDR3nt: TGTGCCAGCAGCCAAGATTTTGCGACCGGGGACCAGCCCCAGCATTTT
CDR3aa: CASSQDFATGDQPQHF

j_gene: TRBJ1-1
v_gene: TRBV11-2
abundance: few
len: 17
d_gene: .
CDR3nt: TGTGCCAGCAGCCCGCCCCGGGACCCCCGTGGAGGCACTGAAGCTTTCTTT
CDR3aa: CASSPPRDPRGGTEAFF

j_gene: TRBJ2-1
v_gene: TRBV19
abundance: .
len: 15
d_gene: TRBD2
CDR3nt: TGTGCCAGTAGTATAGGCGGGGGGCACCACAATGAGCAGTTCTTC
CDR3aa: CASSIGGGHHNEQFF

j_gene: TRBJ1-1
v_gene: TRBV6-5
abundance: .
len: 15
d_gene: .
CDR3nt: TGTGCCAGCAGTTACCGTGGGCAGTTGAACACTGAAGCTTTCTTT
CDR3aa: CASSYRGQLNTEAFF

j_gene: TRBJ1-2
v_gene: TRBV4-2
abundance: many
len: 17
d_gene: .
CDR3nt: TGTGCCAGCAGCCAAGATTGGGTCGGCGGGTCTAACTATGGCTACACCTTC
CDR3aa: CASSQDWVGGSNYGYTF

j_gene: TRBJ2-2
v_gene: TRBV20-1
abundance: .
len: 17
d_gene: TRBD2
CDR3nt: TGCAGTGCTGACAAAGTTAGCGGGGGGCGGAACACCGGGGAGCTGTTTTTT
CDR3aa: CSADKVSGGRNTGELFF

j_gene: TRBJ1-2
v_gene: TRBV5-5
abundance: many
len: 13
d_gene: TRBD1
CDR3nt: TGTGCCAGCACCATCGACAGGGTAGTAGGCTACACCTTC
CDR3aa: CASTIDRVVGYTF

j_gene: TRBJ2-7
v_gene: TRBV12-3/TRBV12-4
abundance: many
len: 12
d_gene: .
CDR3nt: TGTGCCAGCAGTTTACACTCCTACGAGCAGTACTTC
CDR3aa: CASSLHSYEQYF

j_gene: TRBJ2-3
v_gene: TRBV27
abundance: few
len: 12
d_gene: TRBD2
CDR3nt: TGTGCCAGCAGTTCGCAGGGACTAGCCTGGTATTTT
CDR3aa: CASSSQGLAWYF

j_gene: TRBJ2-1
v_gene: TRBV24-1
abundance: .
len: 15
d_gene: TRBD1
CDR3nt: TGTGCCACCAGTGATTTTGAGACAGGGAGACGTGAGCAGTTCTTC
CDR3aa: CATSDFETGRREQFF

j_gene: TRBJ2-3
v_gene: TRBV5-1
abundance: few
len: 14
d_gene: .
CDR3nt: TGCGCCAGCAGCTATGGCAGTGGAAAAGATACGCAGTATTTT
CDR3aa: CASSYGSGKDTQYF

j_gene: TRBJ2-3
v_gene: TRBV7-9
abundance: few
len: 15
d_gene: .
CDR3nt: TGTGCCAGCACCGGCCGCCGGGTTGGGACAGATACGCAGTATTTT
CDR3aa: CASTGRRVGTDTQYF

j_gene: TRBJ2-3
v_gene: TRBV12-3/TRBV12-4
abundance: .
len: 17
d_gene: TRBD2
CDR3nt: TGTGCCAGCAGTTTAAGTACTAGCGGGGGGGCCGCGGATACGCAGTATTTT
CDR3aa: CASSLSTSGGAADTQYF

j_gene: TRBJ1-5
v_gene: TRBV5-5
abundance: few
len: 14
d_gene: TRBD1
CDR3nt: TGTGCCAGCAGCTTACAGGGGGCGGGTCAGCCCCAGCATTTT
CDR3aa: CASSLQGAGQPQHF

j_gene: TRBJ2-7
v_gene: TRBV19
abundance: once
len: 13
d_gene: .
CDR3nt: TGTGCCAGTAGCCAGAACCGCGGGCACGAGCAGTACTTC
CDR3aa: CASSQNRGHEQYF

j_gene: TRBJ2-3
v_gene: TRBV5-1
abundance: .
len: 15
d_gene: .
CDR3nt: TGCGCCAGCAGCTTGGACGCGGGGACCACAGATACGCAGTATTTT
CDR3aa: CASSLDAGTTDTQYF

j_gene: TRBJ2-3
v_gene: TRBV2
abundance: .
len: 11
d_gene: .
CDR3nt: TGTGCCAGCCACCCTGAGGGTACGCAGTATTTT
CDR3aa: CASHPEGTQYF

j_gene: TRBJ1-2
v_gene: TRBV18
abundance: .
len: 13
d_gene: TRBD1
CDR3nt: TGTGCCAGCTCACCATCGGGACAGTATGGCTACACCTTC
CDR3aa: CASSPSGQYGYTF

j_gene: TRBJ2-4
v_gene: TRBV5-4
abundance: .
len: 13
d_gene: TRBD2
CDR3nt: TGTGCCAGCAGCATTGCGGGGGTAAACATTCAGTACTTC
CDR3aa: CASSIAGVNIQYF

j_gene: TRBJ1-5
v_gene: TRBV6-1
abundance: .
len: 13
d_gene: .
CDR3nt: TGTGCCAGCAGTGAGCGTCAAGGCCAGCCCCAGCATTTT
CDR3aa: CASSERQGQPQHF